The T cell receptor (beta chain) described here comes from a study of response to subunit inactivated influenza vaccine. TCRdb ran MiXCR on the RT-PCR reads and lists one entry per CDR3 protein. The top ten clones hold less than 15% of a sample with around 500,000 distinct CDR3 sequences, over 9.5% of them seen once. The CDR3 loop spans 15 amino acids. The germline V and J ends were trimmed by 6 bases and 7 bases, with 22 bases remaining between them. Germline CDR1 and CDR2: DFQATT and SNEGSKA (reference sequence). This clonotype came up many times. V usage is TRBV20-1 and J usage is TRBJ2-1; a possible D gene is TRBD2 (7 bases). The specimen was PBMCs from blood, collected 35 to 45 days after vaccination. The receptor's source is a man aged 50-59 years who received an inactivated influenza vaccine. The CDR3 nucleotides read TGCAGTGCAACATACGGGGGGCACGACTTTAATGAGCAGTTCTTC. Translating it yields CSATYGGHDFNEQFF.